This T cell receptor (beta chain) is from a study of cytomegalovirus exposure and HLA in healthy donors. The study's findings and limits: Being indistinguishable, some V segments were excluded, TRBV6-2 and TRBV6-3 among them. Researchers reportedly found TCR beta sequences accurately predicted most subjects' HLA-A and HLA-B alleles. A later analysis reportedly identified an Asian-associated ancestry cluster as carrying fewer N-insertions than the roughly 700-donor mean. Researchers catalogued approximately 170 TCR beta chains as cytomegalovirus-associated.

This CDR3 has 12 amino acids. Looked up from germline, CDR1 is SNHLY and CDR2 is FYNNEI. Note on this clone: No antigen is known for it. The junction differs from germline at one of its ends, possibly a read error.

PCR used 60 Vbeta primers and 13 Jbeta primers. The table came from immunoSEQ multiplex PCR; TCRdb's copy has only in-frame clones and leaves some out. The data contain 100,000 to 150,000 clones, roughly four fifths of them singletons. The sequence derives from a woman aged 40 to 49 in good health and CMV-seronegative. The rearrangement uses TRBV2 and TRBJ1-1, with a possible D match to TRBD1 (6 bases). The sample taken for sequencing was PBMCs. The DNA for the CDR3 is TGTGCCAGCAGTGACGGTTGGGGGCGTCGGGACTTT. Protein product: CASSDGWGRRDF.